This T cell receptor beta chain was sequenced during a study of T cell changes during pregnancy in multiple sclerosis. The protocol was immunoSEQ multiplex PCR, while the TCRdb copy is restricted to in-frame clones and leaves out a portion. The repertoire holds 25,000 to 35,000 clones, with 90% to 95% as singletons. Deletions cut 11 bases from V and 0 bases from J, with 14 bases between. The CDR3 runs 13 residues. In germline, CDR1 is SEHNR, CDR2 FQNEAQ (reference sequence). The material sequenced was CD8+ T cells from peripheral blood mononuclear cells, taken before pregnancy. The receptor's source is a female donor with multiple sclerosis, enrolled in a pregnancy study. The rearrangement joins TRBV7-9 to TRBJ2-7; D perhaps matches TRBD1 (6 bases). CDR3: CAVRGFSSYEQYF. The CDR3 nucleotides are TGTGCCGTAAGGGGGTTTAGCTCCTACGAGCAGTACTTC.